This T cell receptor beta chain was sequenced in a study of blood T cell repertoires in COVID-19. Study-wide background: PBMCs, B-cell-depleted T cells, or T cells were the source of the cDNA or gDNA that made up the material.

In the original processing: Amplifying reference gene primers gave estimates of nucleated cell counts. TCRdb's copy holds only in-frame clones and misses some; the assay was immunoSEQ multiplex PCR. V and J calls and clone size are copied from that table; D and trimming were computed from the DNA. This table has some 300,000 clones, around 87% appearing once. Sequencing was done on a sample of peripheral blood. This clonotype was obtained from a man aged 65-85 years with acute or convalescent COVID-19.

The CDR3 sequence is CASSPTGFTEAFF. The CDR3 DNA reads TGTGCCAGCAGCCCCACAGGATTCACTGAAGCTTTCTTT. The chain uses TRBV6-2 or TRBV6-3 and TRBJ1-1; possible D gene TRBD1, 5 bases. The CDR3 is 13 amino acids. Germline CDR1 MNHEY, CDR2 SVGEGT. The V end was cut by 6 bases, the J end by 4 bases, with 12 bases between.